These 4 T cell receptor beta chains were all obtained from the same sample, sequenced in a study of blood T cell repertoires in COVID-19. Method: immunoSEQ multiplex PCR; TCRdb's copy keeps in-frame clones and lacks some. The repertoire holds 100,000 or so clones, with about four fifths as singletons. Sequencing was carried out using peripheral blood. These receptor sequences come from a woman aged 55-69 years with acute or convalescent COVID-19.

The CDR3 reads CASSSSGGPGANVLTF. The CDR3 nucleotides read TGTGCCAGCAGCTCCTCCGGGGGGCCTGGGGCCAACGTCCTGACTTTC. The chain recombines TRBV7-9 with TRBJ2-6, with D maybe TRBD2 (7 bases). Germline V gene lookup returns CDR1 SEHNR and CDR2 FQNEAQ (reference sequence). The CDR3 runs 16 residues. V dropped 4 bases and J dropped 2 bases, with 12 bases sitting between them.

The rearrangement links TRBV12-5 to TRBJ2-1, with 8 positions matching TRBD1. The CDR3 extends over 19 amino acids. CDR1 LGHNT and CDR2 FRNRAP come from the germline V gene. Germline trimming cut 1 base from V and 0 bases from J; bases unmatched to any gene: 11. CDR3 region: CASGLAHGTGRSSYNEQFF. The DNA for the CDR3 is TGTGCTAGTGGTTTGGCCCATGGGACAGGACGTAGCTCCTACAATGAGCAGTTCTTC.

The gene calls are TRBV7-3 and TRBJ2-7, with 7 bases identical to TRBD1. The CDR3 loop spans 14 amino acids. V trimming: 5 bases; J trimming: 0 bases; junction bases outside the gene matches: 4. Looked up from germline, CDR1 is SGHTA and CDR2 is FQGTGA. CDR3 in amino acids: CASSPRQGSYEQYF. The CDR3 DNA sequence: TGTGCCAGCAGCCCCAGACAGGGCTCCTACGAGCAGTACTTC.

This chain links TRBV4-3 with TRBJ2-5; the D gene is possibly TRBD1 (6 bases). CDR1 LGHNA and CDR2 YSLEER come from the germline V gene. There are 14 residues in the CDR3. The V end was cut by 3 bases, the J end by 5 bases, with 13 bases between. This chain's CDR3 is CASSQAGVRETQYF. CDR3 nucleotide sequence: TGCGCCAGCAGCCAGGCAGGGGTGAGGGAGACCCAGTACTTC.